These 32 T cell receptor beta chains were sequenced from one sample in a study of Tregs in tolerant kidney transplant recipients. Produced via immunoSEQ multiplex PCR; TCRdb's table is partial and in-frame only. This specimen shows some 22,000 clones; the ten leading clones hold roughly 3.7%. Mixed chimerism was transient after nonmyeloablative marrow transplants from related graft donors. The specimen comprised CD4+ T cells from blood (PBMCs), sampled 6 months after the transplant. Source of these receptors: a human patient who received a combined kidney and bone marrow transplant. The graft donor may have given rise to some T cells.

About this clone: The CDR3 extends 3 residues past the end of the read, so its final part is completed from the germline J gene. This chain joins TRBV7-2 and TRBJ2-7; 9 bases fit TRBD2. The CDR3 spans 15 residues. CDR1 is SGHTA, CDR2 FQGNSA, per germline. Trimming removed 5 bases from V and 0 bases from J; junction bases left unmatched: 5. The chain's CDR3 is CASSAGGAGSYEQYF. Partial CDR3 DNA: TGTGCCAGCAGCGCGGGGGGGGCAGGCTCCTACGAG.

Concerning this clone itself: The CDR3 end is not reached by the read, which stops 3 residues before it; the germline J gene fills it in. The chain couples TRBV5-1 to TRBJ1-6; 8 bases map to TRBD1. Germline V gene data show CDR1 as SGHRS and CDR2 as YFSETQ. The CDR3 consists of 15 residues. J gave up 10 bases and V 1 base, and 7 bases lay outside the gene matches. The part of the CDR3 DNA that was read is TGCGCCAGCAGCTTGTTTGACAGGGGAAGATCACCC. Its protein product is CASSLFDRGRSP. The CDR3 reads in full as CASSLFDRGRSPLHF.

A note on this clone: The CDR3 extends 3 residues past the end of the read, so its final part is completed from the germline J gene. V is TRBV10-3 and J is TRBJ2-3, with TRBD2 as a possible D gene (6 bases). V lost 6 bases, J lost 2 bases, and 12 bases lay in between. The CDR3 spans 14 residues. Germline loops: CDR1 ENHRY, CDR2 SYGVKD. The CDR3 spells CAISGTQHTDTQYF. CDR3 bases read: TGTGCCATCAGCGGGACTCAGCACACAGATACG.

Comments on this clone: The read falls 3 residues short of the CDR3 end, and the missing part is taken from the germline J gene. The rearrangement links TRBV18 to TRBJ1-3; maybe TRBD1 (5 bases). The germline V and J ends were trimmed by 8 bases and 4 bases, with 24 bases remaining between them. Germline V gene sequence: CDR1 KGHSH, CDR2 LQKENI. This CDR3 contains 17 residues. CDR3 loop: CASPPAVRGEQGNTIYF. CDR3 bases read: TGTGCCAGCCCCCCCGCCGTTAGGGGCGAGCAAGGAAACACC.

Details on this clone: The read terminates 3 residues before the CDR3 end, so the remaining end is supplied by the germline J gene. The rearrangement joins TRBV10-3 to TRBJ2-7; D might be TRBD1 (6 bases). Trimming cost V 3 bases and J 0 bases, with 12 bases left between them. The CDR3 sequence is 15 residues long. Germline values: CDR1 ENHRY, CDR2 SYGVKD. The CDR3 region is CAISDGRGGSYEQYF. The covered CDR3 bases are TGTGCCATCAGTGACGGCAGGGGCGGCTCCTACGAG.

On this clone: The read ends 3 residues shy of where the CDR3 ends; the end is completed using the germline J gene. The chain recombines TRBV2 with TRBJ2-7, with 9 bases lining up with TRBD2. Losses at the gene ends were 6 bases for V and 6 bases for J; bases not matched to a gene: 9. The germline gives CDR1 SNHLY, CDR2 FYNNEI. The CDR3 is 14 amino acids. CDR3 protein: CASRALAGLGEQYF. Partial CDR3 DNA: TGTGCCAGCAGGGCGCTAGCGGGGTTAGGCGAG.

The CDR3 loop is CASSASPSTDTQYF. The DNA read from the CDR3 is TGTGCCAGCAGCGCTAGCCCCAGCACAGATACG. The chain carries TRBV7-2 and TRBJ2-3, with a tentative D call TRBD2 (5 bases). The read halts 3 residues ahead of the CDR3 end, with the missing end drawn from the germline J gene. Germline values: CDR1 SGHTA, CDR2 FQGNSA. The CDR3 is made up of 14 amino acids. The V and J ends lost 5 bases and 0 bases respectively, with 9 bases between them.

For this clone: From the germline J gene comes the end of the CDR3, since the read stops 3 residues before it. The chain combines TRBV5-1 with TRBJ2-1; 7 bases are shared with TRBD1. V dropped 5 bases and J dropped 5; count of bases not matched to a gene: 7. The CDR3 loop spans 14 amino acids. Germline V gene lookup returns CDR1 SGHRS and CDR2 YFSETQ. CDR3 residues: CASRGTVWHNEQFF. The covered CDR3 bases are TGCGCCAGCAGAGGGACAGTGTGGCACAATGAG.

Details on this clone: The CDR3 end falls 3 residues outside the read, so it is completed with the germline J gene. J is TRBJ2-1 and V is TRBV20-1; weak D call: TRBD2 (5 bases). The germline V gene has CDR1 DFQATT and CDR2 SNEGSKA (reference sequence). The CDR3 loop spans 13 amino acids. Trimming took 3 bases from V and 2 from J, leaving 8 bases between them. The CDR3 spells CSASGVTYNEQFF. CDR3 DNA, as far as it was read: TGCAGTGCTAGCGGGGTCACCTACAATGAG.

A remark on this clone: At one of its ends the junction is not consistent with the germline gene, which may arise from a read error. The CDR3 here is CSASIAGLRGSTYTQYF. The DNA read from the CDR3 is TGCAGTGCTAGTATCGCCGGCCTAAGGGGGAGCACATATACG. The rearrangement uses TRBV20-1 and TRBJ2-3; a weak D match, TRBD1 (6 bases). The sequence runs out 3 residues before the end of the CDR3; the remainder is reconstructed from the germline J gene. The length of the CDR3 is 17 residues. Germline assignment: CDR1 DFQATT and CDR2 SNEGSKA (reference sequence).

Comments on this clone: The sequenced fragment ends 3 residues before the CDR3 boundary, so the rest is inferred from the germline J gene. The gene calls are TRBV29-1 and TRBJ2-7; a possible D gene is TRBD1 (6 bases). The CDR3 is 14 amino acids. The V gene's germline CDR1 is SQVTM and CDR2 ANQGSEA. The CDR3 region is CSVRVLGAVHEQYF. The DNA read from the CDR3 is TGCAGTGTCAGGGTTTTGGGGGCGGTCCACGAG.

To note about this clone: With the read ending 3 residues before the CDR3 end, the germline J gene is used to fill in that end. The rearrangement links TRBV29-1 to TRBJ1-1; 7 bases line up with TRBD1. Trimming cost V 8 bases and J 2 bases; bases outside gene matches: 8. There are 13 residues in the CDR3. Germline assignment: CDR1 SQVTM and CDR2 ANQGSEA. The sequenced part of the CDR3 DNA is TGCAGCTTACGACAGGGACACAACACTGAA. Its translation is CSLRQGHNTE. The CDR3, in full, reads CSLRQGHNTEAFF.

About this clone: Sequencing ends 3 residues short of the CDR3 end; the germline J gene provides the rest. This chain joins TRBV29-1 and TRBJ1-3; 8 bases fit TRBD1. J gave up 4 bases and V 6 bases, and 8 bases lay outside the gene matches. CDR3 length equals 14 residues. Germline assignment: CDR1 SQVTM and CDR2 ANQGSEA. CDR3 in amino acids: CSVRQGTGGNTIYF. The CDR3 DNA, read in part, is TGCAGCGTACGACAGGGGACGGGGGGAAACACC. Complete variable domain (other parts from reference TRBV29-1 and TRBJ1-3): SAVISQKPSRDICQRGTSLTIQCQVDSQVTMMFWYRQQPGQSLTLIATANQGSEATYESGFVIDKFPISRPNLTFSTLTVSNMSPEDSSIYLCSVRQGTGGNTIYFGEGSWLTVV.

Details on this clone: The sequence runs out 3 residues before the end of the CDR3; the remainder is reconstructed from the germline J gene. The J gene is TRBJ2-3, the V gene TRBV5-1; possibly TRBD2 for D (6 bases). Germline CDR1 SGHRS, CDR2 YFSETQ. Trimming cost V 4 bases and J 4 bases, with 16 bases left between them. This CDR3 has 15 amino acids. The chain's CDR3 is CASSLGTFRPDTQYF. Partial CDR3 DNA: TGCGCCAGCAGCCTAGGGACTTTTAGGCCAGATACG.

As to this clone: The read terminates 3 residues ahead of where the CDR3 ends, so the germline J gene completes it. This chain links TRBV29-1 with TRBJ2-7; 8 bases fit TRBD2. The CDR3 has 12 residues. V lost 5 bases and J lost 0; bases outside the gene matches: 0. CDR1 is SQVTM and CDR2 is ANQGSEA in the germline V gene. CDR3 protein: CSVSGSSYEQYF. CDR3 bases read: TGCAGCGTTAGCGGGAGCTCCTACGAG.

Details on this clone: The DNA ends 3 residues before the CDR3 does, and the rest of the CDR3 is filled in from the germline J gene. The chain links TRBV6-4 to TRBJ2-1; 11 bases are a match to TRBD2. This CDR3 is 16 amino acids long. Germline CDR1 reads MRHNA; CDR2 reads SNTAGT. Losses at the gene ends were 0 bases for V and 6 bases for J; bases not matched to a gene: 4. The CDR3 reads CASSDSGTSGLNEQFF. CDR3 bases read: TGTGCCAGCAGTGACTCTGGGACTAGCGGTCTCAATGAG.

Concerning this clone itself: The read comes to an end 3 residues before the CDR3 does, leaving the germline J gene to fill in the end. The V call is TRBV20-1, the J call TRBJ2-3; TRBD2 agrees at 16 bases. This CDR3 has 15 residues. J lost 7 bases, V lost 3 bases, and 4 bases had no gene match. Per the germline V gene, CDR1 is DFQATT and CDR2 is SNEGSKA (reference sequence). The CDR3 bases that were read are TGCAGTGCTAGGGGGACTAGCGGGGGGGGATATACG. Translated: CSARGTSGGGYT. The entire CDR3 reads CSARGTSGGGYTQYF.

The sequenced CDR3 bases are TGTGCCAGCAGTGGACAGGGCTACGAG. Translated: CASSGQGYE. The entire CDR3 is CASSGQGYEQYF. The chain combines TRBV6-1 with TRBJ2-7; 7 positions match TRBD1. The read terminates 3 residues before the CDR3 end, so the remaining end is supplied by the germline J gene. Trimming removed 4 bases from V and 3 bases from J; junction bases left unmatched: 0. Germline assignment: CDR1 MNHNS and CDR2 SASEGT. CDR3 length: 12 residues.

CDR3 in amino acids: CASSYRGSTDTQYF. Partial CDR3 DNA: TGTGCCAGCAGCTACAGGGGTAGCACAGATACG. The rearrangement links TRBV11-2 to TRBJ2-3; TRBD1 matches 7 bases. The read ends 3 residues early relative to the CDR3; the germline J gene fills the gap. Germline loops: CDR1 SGHAT, CDR2 FQNNGV. CDR3 length: 14 amino acids. V lost 4 bases, J lost 0 bases, and 1 base stayed unmatched.

Comments on this clone: Coverage ceases 3 residues before the CDR3 finishes, and the germline J gene fills in the end. This chain joins TRBV30 and TRBJ2-1; 10 positions match TRBD2. Losses at the gene ends were 4 bases for V and 7 bases for J; bases not matched to a gene: 4. This CDR3 contains 13 residues. CDR1 GTSNPN and CDR2 SVGIG come from the germline V gene (reference sequence). CDR3 residues: CAWTSGRVNEQFF. CDR3 DNA (partial): TGTGCCTGGACTAGCGGGAGAGTAAATGAG.

With regard to this clone: The read stops 3 residues short of the end of the CDR3; the missing end is completed from the germline J gene. The chain combines TRBV5-6 with TRBJ2-5, with 11 positions matching TRBD1. CDR1 is SGHDT and CDR2 is YYEEEE in the germline V gene. V gave up 4 bases and J gave up 5 bases; unmatched junction bases: 4. The CDR3 is made up of 14 amino acids. CDR3 bases read: TGTGCCAGCAGCAAGGACAGGGGGCTGGAGACC. Translation gives CASSKDRGLET. The entire CDR3 sequence reads CASSKDRGLETQYF.

On this clone: Coverage ceases 3 residues before the CDR3 finishes, and the germline J gene fills in the end. The chain uses TRBV29-1 and TRBJ2-1, with D perhaps matching TRBD2 (6 bases). With 5 bases removed from V and 0 bases from J, the gap between germline ends came to 11 bases. The CDR3 totals 14 residues. Germline CDR1 reads SQVTM; CDR2 reads ANQGSEA. The part of the CDR3 DNA that was read is TGCAGCGTTAAGAGGGGAGGCTCCTACAATGAG. Its protein product is CSVKRGGSYNE. The CDR3 as a whole reads CSVKRGGSYNEQFF.

As concerns this clone: With the read ending 3 residues before the CDR3 end, the germline J gene is used to fill in that end. The V and J genes are TRBV19 and TRBJ2-7, with 8 bases fitting TRBD1. The junction had 9 bases not matched to a gene; V was cut back by 9 bases and J by 2 bases. Germline loops: CDR1 LNHDA, CDR2 SQIVND (reference sequence). The CDR3 is made up of 14 amino acids. The DNA read from the CDR3 is TGTGCCAGCCAGAGGACAGGGAGAACCTACGAG. Translation gives CASQRTGRTYE. In full, the CDR3 reads CASQRTGRTYEQYF.

The CDR3 loop reads CASSWTSGNTGELFF. The sequenced CDR3 bases are TGTGCCAGCAGCTGGACTAGCGGGAACACCGGGGAG. The chain links TRBV7-9 to TRBJ2-2; TRBD2 matches 10 bases. The CDR3 end is not reached by the read, which stops 3 residues before it; the germline J gene fills it in. Germline trimming cut 4 bases from V and 1 base from J; bases unmatched to any gene: 0. Germline CDR1 reads SEHNR; CDR2 reads FQNEAQ (reference sequence). This CDR3 has 15 amino acids.

To note about this clone: The DNA ends 3 residues before the CDR3 does, and the rest of the CDR3 is filled in from the germline J gene. The J gene is TRBJ2-3, the V gene TRBV5-1; TRBD2 agrees at 10 bases. The V segment lost 4 bases and the J segment 4 bases; nucleotides outside the gene matches: 9. This CDR3 is built from 16 residues. Germline V gives CDR1 SGHRS, CDR2 YFSETQ. The CDR3 bases that were read are TGCGCCAGCAGCCTACAGCGGGGGGGCCGCGCAGATACG. Translating it yields CASSLQRGGRADT. The full CDR3 sequence reads CASSLQRGGRADTQYF.

Concerning this clone: The CDR3 end is not reached by the read, which stops 3 residues before it; the germline J gene fills it in. V gene TRBV6-2 or TRBV6-3 combines with J gene TRBJ2-1; 8 bases fit TRBD1. The germline gives CDR1 MNHEY, CDR2 SVGEGT. With 4 bases clipped from V and 2 bases from J, the junction kept 4 bases outside the gene matches. This CDR3 comprises 15 residues. CDR3 protein: CASSFGQGPYNEQFF. The part of the CDR3 DNA that was read is TGTGCCAGCAGTTTCGGACAGGGACCCTACAATGAG.

Points on this clone: The read stops 3 residues short of the end of the CDR3; the missing end is completed from the germline J gene. The chain employs TRBV20-1 and TRBJ1-2; possible D gene TRBD1, 5 bases. The CDR3 has 13 residues. V gave up 4 bases and J gave up 4 bases, with 13 bases separating them. Per germline, CDR1 DFQATT and CDR2 SNEGSKA (reference sequence). The CDR3 loop is CSATTRGSYGYTF. Incomplete CDR3 DNA: TGCAGTGCTACAACCCGGGGGAGCTATGGC.

To note about this clone: From the germline J gene comes the end of the CDR3, since the read stops 3 residues before it. This sequence joins TRBV7-2 and TRBJ1-5; possible D gene TRBD1, 5 bases. The CDR3 contains 14 residues. V lost 6 bases and J lost 6, with 15 bases in between. Germline V gene lookup returns CDR1 SGHTA and CDR2 FQGNSA. CDR3 bases read: TGTGCCAGCAGTTCCACAGGAGGGCCTCAGCCC. Its protein product is CASSSTGGPQP. The CDR3 in full is CASSSTGGPQPQHF.

On this clone: The read stops 3 residues short of the end of the CDR3; the missing end is completed from the germline J gene. The chain combines TRBV19 with TRBJ2-1; D is perhaps TRBD1 (5 bases). The CDR3 consists of 16 residues. Germline V gene lookup returns CDR1 LNHDA and CDR2 SQIVND (reference sequence). V was pared by 6 bases and J by 7 bases, with 22 bases between. The part of the CDR3 DNA that was read is TGTGCCAGTAGGCTAGATGGGGCAGGTAGTGTGAATGAG. Translating it yields CASRLDGAGSVNE. The whole CDR3 protein reads CASRLDGAGSVNEQFF. The full variable domain, rest sourced from reference TRBV19 and TRBJ2-1, is DGGITQSPKYLFRKEGQNVTLSCEQNLNHDAMYWYRQDPGQGLRLIYYSQIVNDFQKGDIAEGYSVSREKKESFPLTVTSAQKNPTAFYLCASRLDGAGSVNEQFFGPGTRLTVL.

About this clone: Read coverage stops 3 residues before the CDR3 terminus; the germline J gene supplies the remainder. The chain has TRBV7-9 and TRBJ2-7, with D maybe TRBD2 (5 bases). This CDR3 is built from 14 residues. The germline V and J ends were trimmed by 4 bases and 3 bases, with 13 bases remaining between them. Germline-derived CDR1 and CDR2 are SEHNR and FQNEAQ (reference sequence). The covered CDR3 bases are TGTGCCAGCAGCTCACGGGGTGTTGTCTACGAG. It specifies CASSSRGVVYE. The whole CDR3 sequence reads CASSSRGVVYEQYF. The whole variable domain, filled in from reference TRBV7-9 and TRBJ2-7, reads DTGVSQNPRHKITKRGQNVTFRCDPISEHNRLYWYRQTLGQGPEFLTYFQNEAQLEKSRLLSDRFSAERPKGSFSTLEIQRTEQGDSAMYLCASSSRGVVYEQYFGPGTRLTVT.

Notes on this clone: The CDR3 goes on 3 residues after the read ends, and that part is filled in from the germline J gene. The V gene is TRBV9, the J gene TRBJ1-4; 9 bases fit TRBD1. J gave up 8 bases and V 3 bases, and 5 bases lay outside the gene matches. Germline lookup yields CDR1 SGDLS and CDR2 YYNGEE. The CDR3 spans 14 residues. CDR3 DNA, as far as it was read: TGTGCCAGCAGCGCCGGGACAGGGAAGGAAAAA. It specifies CASSAGTGKEK. The full-length CDR3 reads as CASSAGTGKEKLFF.

Worth noting for this clone: The CDR3 end lies 3 residues beyond the end of the read and is filled in from the germline J gene. The chain has TRBV20-1 and TRBJ2-1, with TRBD1 identical over 11 bases. V lost 3 bases, J lost 2 bases, and 6 bases stayed unmatched. CDR1 and CDR2 (germline): DFQATT, SNEGSKA (reference sequence). CDR3 length equals 16 residues. CDR3 region: CSASARDRGAYNEQFF. The part of the CDR3 DNA that was read is TGCAGTGCTAGCGCCCGGGACAGGGGGGCCTACAATGAG.